The 30 T cell receptor beta chains presented below share a single source sample, sequenced in a study of T-cell memory formation after mild COVID-19. MiXCR was run by TCRdb on the 5' RACE reads, yielding one entry per CDR3 protein. The sample includes 210,000 or so distinct CDR3 sequences, over 9.5% seen only once; the top ten take approximately 3%. Sequencing input: PBMCs or a T cell subset sorted from them (not recorded which). These receptors were obtained from a man between 18 and 35 years old who had mild COVID-19 (a few samples of this study predate the infection). Cell type and time point are not known.

The V gene is TRBV4-2, the J gene TRBJ2-3; D uncertain. The CDR3 is made up of 17 amino acids. The germline V and J ends were trimmed by 4 bases and 1 base, with 18 bases remaining between them. The germline V gene encodes CDR1 LGHNA and CDR2 YNFKEQ. The CDR3 loop is CASSRELKIEGTDTQYF. The CDR3 DNA follows: TGTGCCAGCAGCCGCGAACTCAAGATCGAGGGCACAGATACGCAGTATTTT.

This clonotype occurred a few times. The rearrangement links TRBV7-2 to TRBJ1-2; 7 nucleotides line up with TRBD1. Trimming at V came to 5 bases and at J to 12 bases, leaving 15 bases not matched to a gene. The length of the CDR3 is 14 residues. CDR1 and CDR2 from the germline V gene are SGHTA and FQGNSA. CDR3 nucleotides: TGTGCCAGCAGCCCCAATAGGGACAGCTTATCACACACCTTC. Translated, it gives CASSPNRDSLSHTF.

The CDR3 loop reads CATSDLDRTYGYTF. The CDR3 DNA reads TGTGCCACCAGTGATTTGGACAGGACCTATGGCTACACCTTC. The rearrangement uses TRBV24-1 and TRBJ1-2, with a weak D call TRBD1 (6 bases). The CDR3 extends over 14 amino acids. V dropped 0 bases and J dropped 4 bases, with 8 bases sitting between them. The germline gives CDR1 KGHDR, CDR2 SFDVKD.

The genes are TRBV9 and TRBJ2-3, with no clear D. The CDR3 contains 15 residues. Germline values: CDR1 SGDLS, CDR2 YYNGEE. With 0 bases removed from V and 0 bases from J, the gap between germline ends came to 8 bases. This CDR3 reads CASSVDPQSTDTQYF. CDR3 bases: TGTGCCAGCAGCGTAGACCCACAGAGCACAGATACGCAGTATTTT.

This chain joins TRBV9 and TRBJ1-2, with D uncertain. The CDR3 has 16 amino acids. Germline V lookup: CDR1 SGDLS, CDR2 YYNGEE. V lost 2 bases and J lost 7, with 21 bases in between. CDR3 in amino acids: CASSVSPGQEGSGYTF. CDR3 nucleotide sequence: TGTGCCAGCAGCGTTTCGCCAGGCCAAGAGGGAAGTGGCTACACCTTC. The entire variable domain, with the rest obtained from reference TRBV9 and TRBJ1-2, is as follows: DSGVTQTPKHLITATGQRVTLRCSPRSGDLSVYWYQQSLDQGLQFLIQYYNGEERAKGNILERFSAQQFPDLHSELNLSSLELGDSALYFCASSVSPGQEGSGYTFGSGTRLTVV.

The gene calls are TRBV9 and TRBJ1-1, with a possible D match to TRBD1 (5 bases). V was cut by 2 bases and J by 3 bases, with 8 bases left in between. Germline assignment: CDR1 SGDLS and CDR2 YYNGEE. This CDR3 is built from 13 residues. CDR3 bases: TGTGCCAGCAGCGTCCGGGGGGACACTGAAGCTTTCTTT. This translates into CASSVRGDTEAFF.

This sequence joins TRBV6-2 or TRBV6-3 and TRBJ1-4, with D unclear. CDR1 is MNHEY, CDR2 SVGEGT, per germline. The CDR3 runs to 12 residues. V shed 6 bases and J shed 6 bases, with 8 bases lying between them. The CDR3 here is CASSPQDEKLFF. CDR3 coding DNA: TGTGCCAGCAGCCCCCAGGATGAAAAACTGTTTTTT.

The chain links TRBV12-3 or TRBV12-4 to TRBJ2-3; 7 bases agree with TRBD2. The V gene end was trimmed by 5 bases and the J gene end by 2 bases; junction bases not matched to a gene: 4. This CDR3 comprises 14 residues. The CDR3 sequence is CASSKAGNTDTQYF. The CDR3 DNA sequence: TGTGCCAGCAGTAAAGCGGGAAACACAGATACGCAGTATTTT.

This rearrangement joins TRBV5-1 to TRBJ2-1, with 7 positions matching TRBD2. The CDR3 has 14 residues. V trimming: 0 bases; J trimming: 11 bases; junction bases outside the gene matches: 8. The germline gives CDR1 SGHRS, CDR2 YFSETQ. DNA for the CDR3: TGCGCCAGCAGCTTGGGGCAGGGAGGGGTCAAGCAGTTCTTC. Translated, it gives CASSLGQGGVKQFF.

The rearrangement links TRBV20-1 to TRBJ2-7; 10 bases agree with TRBD2. Unmatched junction bases numbered 5, after V lost 6 bases and J lost 0 bases. The germline V gene has CDR1 DFQATT and CDR2 SNEGSKA (reference sequence). The CDR3 has 14 residues. CDR3 DNA sequence: TGCAGTGCAGGTCTAGCGGGGGACTCCTACGAGCAGTACTTC. Its translation is CSAGLAGDSYEQYF.

V and J are TRBV7-3 and TRBJ1-1; tentative D call: TRBD1 (6 bases). This CDR3 has 13 amino acids. Trimming cost V 5 bases and J 7 bases, with 14 bases left between them. CDR1 is SGHTA, CDR2 FQGTGA, per germline. This CDR3 is CASSPTTGDEAFF. Written as DNA, the CDR3 is TGTGCCAGCAGCCCCACGACAGGAGATGAAGCTTTCTTT. The whole variable domain, remainder taken from reference TRBV7-3 and TRBJ1-1, is GAGVSQTPSNKVTEKGKYVELRCDPISGHTALYWYRQSLGQGPEFLIYFQGTGAADDSGLPNDRFFAVRPEGSVSTLKIQRTERGDSAVYLCASSPTTGDEAFFGQGTRLTVV.

V and J are TRBV7-2 and TRBJ1-6, with unresolved D. The CDR3 loop spans 12 amino acids. V was clipped by 1 base and J by 12 bases, with 7 bases between them. Germline-derived CDR1 and CDR2 are SGHTA and FQGNSA. The DNA of the CDR3 is TGTGCCAGCAGCTTAGGGTCACTACCCCTCCACTTT. It codes for CASSLGSLPLHF.

This clonotype was recorded a few times. The chain employs TRBV20-1 and TRBJ1-1; possible D gene TRBD1, 6 bases. The germline V and J ends were trimmed by 3 bases and 0 bases, with 11 bases remaining between them. The CDR3 loop spans 14 amino acids. Germline CDR1 reads DFQATT; CDR2 reads SNEGSKA (reference sequence). The CDR3 sequence: CSASRGQMNTEAFF. CDR3 DNA sequence: TGCAGTGCTAGTCGGGGACAAATGAACACTGAAGCTTTCTTT.

The chain has TRBV6-2 or TRBV6-3 and TRBJ1-4; D unclear. The CDR3 sequence is 16 residues long. Germline V lookup: CDR1 MNHEY, CDR2 SVGEGT. Trimming removed 0 bases at V and 0 bases at J, with 8 bases between. CDR3 amino acids: CASSYSIAATNEKLFF. The DNA of the CDR3 is TGTGCCAGCAGTTACTCGATCGCTGCAACTAATGAAAAACTGTTTTTT.

The chain recombines TRBV15 with TRBJ2-1; TRBD1 aligns across 8 bases. Germline assignment: CDR1 LNHNV and CDR2 YYDKDF (reference sequence). J gave up 10 bases and V 1 base, and 3 bases lay outside the gene matches. The CDR3 totals 13 residues. The CDR3, as DNA: TGTGCCACCAGCAGAGCAGGGGGCAACGAGCAGTTCTTC. This codes for CATSRAGGNEQFF. The full variable domain, with the rest looked up from reference TRBV15 and TRBJ2-1, is DAMVIQNPRYQVTQFGKPVTLSCSQTLNHNVMYWYQQKSSQAPKLLFHYYDKDFNNEADTPDNFQSRRPNTSFCFLDIRSPGLGDTAMYLCATSRAGGNEQFFGPGTRLTVL.

This clonotype was detected many times. This sequence joins TRBV7-2 and TRBJ1-6; D uncertain. Trimming stripped 5 bases from V and 7 bases from J, with 9 bases between. The V gene's germline CDR1 is SGHTA and CDR2 FQGNSA. CDR3 length: 13 amino acids. The DNA of the CDR3 is TGTGCCAGCAGCCTTCTGGCCAATTCACCCCTCCACTTT. Translating gives CASSLLANSPLHF.

The V gene is TRBV6-1, the J gene TRBJ1-5, with D hard to call. This CDR3 has 14 residues. The germline V gene has CDR1 MNHNS and CDR2 SASEGT. The V end was cut by 6 bases, the J end by 5 bases, with 14 bases between. The CDR3 spells CASSTERKDQPQHF. The CDR3 DNA reads as TGTGCCAGCAGCACGGAAAGGAAGGATCAGCCCCAGCATTTT.

The chain is built from TRBV10-3 and TRBJ2-2; 8 bases match TRBD1. Per the germline V gene, CDR1 is ENHRY and CDR2 is SYGVKD. CDR3 size: 17 residues. The V and J ends lost 5 bases and 4 bases, in that order; junction bases with no gene match: 12. The CDR3 protein is CAISPRPQGAGTGELFF. The CDR3 nucleotides read TGTGCCATCAGTCCGAGGCCCCAGGGGGCAGGCACCGGGGAGCTGTTTTTT.

In the case of this clonotype: Given a much more abundant clone one base away, this may be a read error. The chain employs TRBV15 and TRBJ1-1; perhaps TRBD1 as D (5 bases). Germline values: CDR1 LNHNV, CDR2 YYDKDF (reference sequence). The V end was cut by 4 bases, the J end by 4 bases, with 13 bases between. The CDR3 consists of 14 residues. The CDR3 protein is CATSIDGRATEAFF. CDR3 nucleotide sequence: TGTGCCACCAGCATAGATGGCAGGGCCACTGAAGCTTTCTTT.

This clonotype was seen a few times. J is TRBJ2-7 and V is TRBV5-1; maybe TRBD1 (6 bases). V shed 1 base and J shed 5 bases, with 10 bases lying between them. Germline V gene sequence: CDR1 SGHRS, CDR2 YFSETQ. This CDR3 spans 13 amino acids. CDR3 DNA sequence: TGCGCCAGCAGCTTGACAGGGTCCAACGAGCAGTACGTC. As protein: CASSLTGSNEQYV.

Only a few counts were recorded for this clonotype. This chain links TRBV7-9 with TRBJ2-5; D possibly corresponds to TRBD2 (6 bases). V was shortened by 7 bases and J by 5 bases, with 14 bases between the two germline ends. From germline, CDR1 is SEHNR and CDR2 FQNEAQ (reference sequence). CDR3 size: 13 residues. CDR3: CASNIWGDETQYF. CDR3 DNA: TGTGCCAGCAACATCTGGGGGGACGAGACCCAGTACTTC.

The chain joins TRBV5-5 to TRBJ2-7; 7 bases match TRBD2. V gave up 8 bases and J gave up 6 bases; unmatched junction bases: 11. Germline V gene sequence: CDR1 SGHKS, CDR2 YYEKEE (reference sequence). The CDR3 has 13 residues. CDR3 sequence: CASSLEGRGEQYV. The CDR3 DNA reads as TGTGCCAGTTCTCTCGAAGGGAGGGGCGAGCAGTACGTC.

This clonotype was seen a handful of times. The chain links TRBV28 to TRBJ2-3; TRBD2 is a possible D gene (6 bases). Per germline, CDR1 MDHEN and CDR2 SYDVKM. V lost 7 bases and J lost 3, with 17 bases in between. The CDR3 extends over 15 amino acids. The CDR3 bases are TGTGCCAGCATCCGATCAGACGCGGGGACAGATACGCAGTATTTT. This translates into CASIRSDAGTDTQYF.

This clonotype came up many times. J is TRBJ1-2 and V is TRBV4-3; no clear D. Trimming took off 0 bases at V and 4 bases at J, with 6 bases between the two ends. The CDR3 spans 13 residues. CDR1 is LGHNA, CDR2 YSLEER, per germline. CDR3 protein: CASSQEKTYGYTF. The DNA of the CDR3 is TGCGCCAGCAGCCAAGAAAAGACCTATGGCTACACCTTC.

This clonotype was counted between two and nine times. The chain joins TRBV6-5 to TRBJ1-5, with TRBD1 as a possible D gene (6 bases). V gave up 5 bases and J gave up 4 bases, with 15 bases separating them. Germline-derived CDR1 and CDR2 are MNHEY and SVGAGI. The CDR3 is 15 residues long. The CDR3 region is CASSPQGPLNQPQHF. As DNA, the CDR3 is TGTGCCAGCAGTCCACAGGGACCGCTGAATCAGCCCCAGCATTTT.

In its sample, this clonotype was seen many times. The J gene is TRBJ2-4, the V gene TRBV7-8, with D perhaps TRBD1 (6 bases). The CDR3 is 17 amino acids. V was clipped by 5 bases and J by 1 base, with 18 bases between them. The germline CDR1 and CDR2 sequences are SGHVS and FQNEAQ. The CDR3 loop is CASSLRTAKGAKNIQYF. The CDR3 DNA reads TGTGCCAGCAGCCTACGGACAGCGAAAGGGGCCAAAAACATTCAGTACTTC.

The chain has TRBV10-1 and TRBJ1-2; D is unresolved. V lost 3 bases and J 2 bases, leaving 7 bases between the germline ends. Germline V gene sequence: CDR1 WNHNN, CDR2 SYGVQD (reference sequence). The CDR3 is 13 amino acids. The CDR3 sequence: CASSEDLNYGYTF. CDR3 bases: TGCGCCAGCAGTGAAGACCTCAACTATGGCTACACCTTC.

The chain links TRBV5-1 to TRBJ2-2; a weak D match, TRBD1 (6 bases). The CDR3 is 15 amino acids. Germline CDR1 SGHRS, CDR2 YFSETQ. Trimming stripped 0 bases from V and 3 bases from J, with 9 bases between. For the CDR3, the DNA is TGCGCCAGCAGCTTGGCCGGACAGCACACCGGGGAGCTGTTTTTT. Translating it yields CASSLAGQHTGELFF.

This clonotype appeared a few times. J is TRBJ2-7 and V is TRBV10-3; 10 bases are a match to TRBD1. In germline, CDR1 is ENHRY, CDR2 SYGVKD. The length of the CDR3 is 15 residues. The ends lost 3 bases at V and 7 bases at J; junction bases unmatched: 9. The CDR3, as DNA: TGTGCCATCAGTGACGCCGGGACAGGGGCGTTTGAGCAGTACTTC. It specifies CAISDAGTGAFEQYF.

V and J are TRBV20-1 and TRBJ1-5; D uncertain. This CDR3 contains 12 residues. From germline, CDR1 is DFQATT and CDR2 SNEGSKA (reference sequence). V was pared by 2 bases and J by 7 bases, with 9 bases between. The CDR3 sequence is CSARLLGQPQHF. CDR3 nucleotide sequence: TGCAGTGCTAGACTACTCGGACAGCCCCAGCATTTT.